This T cell receptor beta chain was profiled in a study of shared T cell receptors in the human thymus. Method: immunoSEQ multiplex PCR; TCRdb's copy keeps in-frame clones and lacks some. The data contain roughly 500,000 clones, more than 75% of them singletons. Per the germline V gene, CDR1 is PRHDT and CDR2 is FYEKMQ (reference sequence). CDR3 length: 13 residues. The same sample was also used in a study of human thymus T cells.

The TCR comes from a boy in the first two years of life with a congenital heart defect. The J gene is TRBJ2-5, the V gene TRBV13; 8 positions agree with TRBD1. The DNA end lines up better with TRBJ2-7; the J call may be wrong. The specimen sequenced was thymocytes. CDR3 loop: CASSPDRGSEQYF. The CDR3 region has the DNA TGTGCCAGCTCCCCAGACAGGGGTAGCGAGCAGTACTTC.